This TCR beta chain derives from a study of T cell changes during pregnancy in multiple sclerosis (dated by TCRdb to the late 2010s). Background on the whole study: In women with multiple sclerosis, the researchers looked at how the T cell repertoire shifted as pregnancy progressed.

Library construction relied on the immunoSEQ multiplex PCR assay. TCRdb holds this immuneACCESS table with in-frame rearrangements only. Some clones are missing; in checked studies, unresolved V genes explain under half, and the rest has no known cause. A total of 60,000 or so clones appear in this sample, 90% to 95% of them only once. About 0.9% of the sample comes from the top ten. The CDR3 runs 16 residues from the cysteine to the phenylalanine. Only the CDR3 region is kept as DNA, spanning 48 bases read in frame from base 1. Compared with germline, V lacks 4 bases and J lacks 4 bases; bases without a gene match: 8. According to the germline V gene (reference sequence), CDR1 reads SGHNT and CDR2 reads YYREEE. Worth noting for this clone: No antigen is known for it. Base qualities are not recorded, but no much larger clone differs from it by a single base.

The chain links TRBV5-4 with TRBJ2-6; TRBD2 aligns with 7 central bases. The sequencing here drew on peripheral blood, taken before pregnancy. This receptor was taken from a female donor with multiple sclerosis, enrolled in a pregnancy study. The DNA reads as follows: TGTGCCAGCAGCCGGGGCGGGGGTTCCGGGGCCAACGTCCTGACTTTC. This gives the protein CASSRGGGSGANVLTF. Supplemented by the reference TRBV5-4 and TRBJ2-6 proteins around the CDR3, the complete variable domain is ETGVTQSPTHLIKTRGQQVTLRCSSQSGHNTVSWYQQALGQGPQFIFQYYREEENGRGNFPPRFSGLQFPNYSSELNVNALELDDSALYLCASSRGGGSGANVLTFGAGSRLTVL.